Listed here are 26 T cell receptor beta chains from one sample, sequenced in a study of human T cells and chemical hapten exposure. As for time point: patch test 1, 2 weeks after DPC sensitization. Treatment meaning: therapeutic diphenylcyclopropenone sensitization with weekly scalp DPC. TCRdb recomputed calls from the RACE reads with MiXCR, one row per CDR3 protein. Found here are 85,000 to 100,000 distinct CDR3 sequences, roughly an eighth of them singletons; the top ten hold approximately 2.1%. The sample here was whole blood, taken in connection with sensitization to the hapten diphenylcyclopropenone (DPC). These receptors originate from a woman aged 35 to 49 with alopecia areata. Some clones in this sample may be carry-over from other donors' samples.

This clonotype was found a few times. The chain couples TRBV29-1 to TRBJ2-7; TRBD1 matches 9 bases. J gave up 8 bases and V 6 bases, and 5 bases lay outside the gene matches. The CDR3 is 11 amino acids. Germline CDR1 SQVTM, CDR2 ANQGSEA. In DNA form, the CDR3 reads TGCAGCGTCTGGGACAGGGCCCAGCAGTACTTC. Amino acid sequence: CSVWDRAQQYF.

This clonotype occurred many times. The rearrangement links TRBV28 to TRBJ1-5, with D unresolved. The V end was cut by 7 bases, the J end by 3 bases, with 19 bases between. Germline CDR1 is MDHEN and CDR2 is SYDVKM. This CDR3 has 16 amino acids. In DNA form, the CDR3 reads TGTGCCAGCAATCCCTCTACTGACGGAAACAATCAGCCCCAGCATTTT. Its translation: CASNPSTDGNNQPQHF.

This clonotype came up once. The V gene is TRBV7-9, the J gene TRBJ2-1, with 11 nucleotides matching TRBD2. The CDR3 runs 15 residues. Germline V gene lookup returns CDR1 SEHNR and CDR2 FQNEAQ (reference sequence). V was clipped by 5 bases and J by 8 bases; unmatched bases: 8. This chain's CDR3 is CASSTTSGSSHEQFF. The CDR3 DNA follows: TGTGCCAGCAGCACCACTAGCGGGAGTAGCCATGAGCAGTTCTTC. The whole variable domain, filled in from reference TRBV7-9 and TRBJ2-1, reads DTGVSQNPRHKITKRGQNVTFRCDPISEHNRLYWYRQTLGQGPEFLTYFQNEAQLEKSRLLSDRFSAERPKGSFSTLEIQRTEQGDSAMYLCASSTTSGSSHEQFFGPGTRLTVL.

This clonotype was detected a few times. The J gene is TRBJ2-6, the V gene TRBV6-6; 7 nucleotides match TRBD2. J was trimmed by 4 bases and V by 6 bases; bases with no gene match: 24. CDR1 is MNHNY and CDR2 is SVGAGI in the germline V gene (reference sequence). The CDR3 is 21 amino acids. The CDR3 is CASRLPSLAAARNPGANVLTF. Here the CDR3 DNA reads TGTGCCAGCAGACTACCCAGTCTAGCGGCTGCCCGAAATCCCGGGGCCAACGTCCTGACTTTC.

This sequence joins TRBV28 and TRBJ1-5; the D is unclear. Germline V gives CDR1 MDHEN, CDR2 SYDVKM. The CDR3 is 12 amino acids. Between the trimmed V and J ends, which lost 2 bases and 5 bases, there was a span of 4 bases. Written as DNA, the CDR3 is TGTGCCAGCAGTTTAAATTATCAGCCCCAGCATTTT. Translation gives CASSLNYQPQHF.

The chain joins TRBV6-2 or TRBV6-3 to TRBJ1-4; D is possibly TRBD1 (5 bases). The germline V gene has CDR1 MNHEY and CDR2 SVGEGT. This CDR3 has 15 amino acids. V shed 6 bases and J shed 3 bases, with 14 bases lying between them. Written as DNA, the CDR3 is TGTGCCAGCAGATCACCCCAGGGACCTAATGAAAAACTGTTTTTT. Translated: CASRSPQGPNEKLFF.

This clonotype was observed at least ten times. The V gene is TRBV5-1, the J gene TRBJ2-5, with 7 bases matching TRBD2. Trimming took 0 bases from V and 4 from J; bases not matched to a gene: 9. The CDR3 contains 16 residues. Germline CDR1 reads SGHRS; CDR2 reads YFSETQ. CDR3 in amino acids: CASSLGVAGVGETQYF. In nucleotides, the CDR3 is TGCGCCAGCAGCTTGGGGGTCGCGGGAGTAGGAGAGACCCAGTACTTC.

V gene TRBV11-2 combines with J gene TRBJ1-1; D is uncertain. Trimming removed 5 bases at V and 6 bases at J, with 13 bases between. Looked up from germline, CDR1 is SGHAT and CDR2 is FQNNGV. This CDR3 is built from 13 residues. The CDR3 DNA reads as TGTGCCAGCAGCCCTCAGGCACAGTCTGAAGCTTTCTTT. It encodes CASSPQAQSEAFF.

This clonotype was detected only a few times. The chain couples TRBV28 to TRBJ2-7, with a possible D match to TRBD1 (5 bases). This CDR3 comprises 14 residues. Germline CDR1 MDHEN, CDR2 SYDVKM. V was trimmed by 6 bases and J by 2 bases, leaving 14 bases between them. This CDR3 reads CASSHRTSTYEQYF. In nucleotides, the CDR3 is TGTGCCAGCAGCCACCGGACATCTACCTACGAGCAGTACTTC.

The genes are TRBV12-3 or TRBV12-4 and TRBJ2-1, with 10 positions matching TRBD1. The length of the CDR3 is 13 residues. Losses at the gene ends were 7 bases for V and 9 bases for J; bases not matched to a gene: 6. This chain's CDR3 is CASNPGQGTEQFF. As DNA, the CDR3 is TGTGCCAGCAACCCGGGACAGGGGACTGAGCAGTTCTTC.

V and J are TRBV7-9 and TRBJ2-2, with D possibly matching TRBD1 (6 bases). Trimming stripped 10 bases from V and 7 bases from J, with 19 bases between. Per the germline V gene, CDR1 is SEHNR and CDR2 is FQNEAQ (reference sequence). The CDR3 is 14 amino acids. CDR3 loop: CATASGTRNGELFF. In nucleotides, the CDR3 is TGTGCCACCGCTTCCGGGACAAGAAACGGGGAGCTGTTTTTT.

The J gene is TRBJ2-2, the V gene TRBV18; D not certain. V was shortened by 2 bases and J by 10 bases, with 11 bases between the two germline ends. This CDR3 contains 13 residues. Germline-derived CDR1 and CDR2 are KGHSH and LQKENI. CDR3 amino acids: CASSPIALSELFF. For the CDR3, the DNA is TGTGCCAGCTCACCAATCGCCCTGTCGGAGCTGTTTTTT.

This chain links TRBV28 with TRBJ2-7, with 7 nucleotides matching TRBD1. J gave up 11 bases and V 6 bases, and 7 bases lay outside the gene matches. The CDR3 has 11 residues. Germline V CDR1 and CDR2: MDHEN, SYDVKM. The CDR3 reads CASRRTGVEYF. The CDR3 DNA sequence: TGTGCCAGCAGAAGGACAGGCGTGGAGTACTTC.

The V call is TRBV15, the J call TRBJ2-3, with unresolved D. Trimming removed 1 base from V and 4 bases from J, with 9 bases in between. The germline V gene has CDR1 LNHNV and CDR2 YYDKDF (reference sequence). The CDR3 length is 14 residues. Here the CDR3 reads CATSRGPVPDTQYF. CDR3 in DNA: TGTGCCACCAGCAGAGGTCCGGTTCCAGATACGCAGTATTTT.

This chain connects TRBV24-1 to TRBJ1-4; D is undetermined. The germline V gene encodes CDR1 KGHDR and CDR2 SFDVKD. Trimming removed 3 bases at V and 3 bases at J, with 19 bases between. This CDR3 contains 18 residues. CDR3 nucleotides: TGTGCCACCAGTGATACCCTTAATAACGGTACGGCTAATGAAAAACTGTTTTTT. It is translated as CATSDTLNNGTANEKLFF.

V is TRBV29-1 and J is TRBJ2-7; weak D call: TRBD1 (5 bases). V was clipped by 2 bases and J by 5 bases, with 13 bases between them. Germline CDR1 SQVTM, CDR2 ANQGSEA. This CDR3 comprises 13 residues. The CDR3 DNA sequence: TGCAGCGTTGAATCCGGCAGGGCTCACGAGCAGTACTTC. This codes for CSVESGRAHEQYF.

The chain couples TRBV3-1 to TRBJ1-2, with TRBD1 identical over 9 bases. Germline values: CDR1 LGHDT, CDR2 YNNKEL (reference sequence). V shed 4 bases, J shed 8 bases, and the junction held 5 bases outside the gene matches. The CDR3 totals 13 residues. CDR3: CASSRDRVGGYTF. The CDR3 DNA is TGTGCCAGCAGCCGGGACAGGGTCGGAGGCTACACCTTC.

A word on this clonotype: A read error may explain this, as a much larger clone is one base away. The V call is TRBV20-1, the J call TRBJ1-6; possibly TRBD1 for D (6 bases). The ends were cut back, 4 bases at V and 10 bases at J, with 20 bases in the middle. Germline assignment: CDR1 DFQATT and CDR2 SNEGSKA (reference sequence). The CDR3 consists of 15 residues. The DNA for the CDR3 is TGCAGTGCTAATTTTTCATTCAGGGGAGTCTCACCCCTCCACTTT. Translation: CSANFSFRGVSPLHF.

The gene calls are TRBV28 and TRBJ2-5; 11 nucleotides agree with TRBD2. Trimming cost V 5 bases and J 5 bases; bases outside gene matches: 7. The CDR3 totals 15 residues. CDR1 and CDR2 (germline): MDHEN, SYDVKM. The CDR3 is CASSNASGRRETQYF. In DNA, the CDR3 is TGTGCCAGCAGTAACGCTAGCGGGAGGAGGGAGACCCAGTACTTC.

The chain employs TRBV5-1 and TRBJ1-2; D is unclear. V was cut by 0 bases and J by 4 bases, with 7 bases left in between. This CDR3 contains 13 residues. CDR1 is SGHRS and CDR2 is YFSETQ in the germline V gene. CDR3 sequence: CASSLGAGYGYTF. The CDR3 DNA sequence: TGCGCCAGCAGCTTGGGGGCCGGCTATGGCTACACCTTC.

This clonotype appeared many times. The genes are TRBV29-1 and TRBJ2-2; the D is unclear. This CDR3 has 13 amino acids. V was clipped by 6 bases and J by 2 bases, with 10 bases between them. Germline V gene sequence: CDR1 SQVTM, CDR2 ANQGSEA. Here the CDR3 DNA reads TGCAGCGTCAGGACGGTTAACACCGGGGAGCTGTTTTTT. It is translated as CSVRTVNTGELFF.

The chain is built from TRBV11-3 and TRBJ2-3; TRBD1 might be the D (6 bases). Trimming stripped 1 base from V and 2 bases from J, with 10 bases between. Germline-derived CDR1 and CDR2 are SGHNT and YENEEA. This CDR3 comprises 15 residues. In DNA form, the CDR3 reads TGTGCCAGCAGCTTAGCAGGGGCCCCCACAGATACGCAGTATTTT. This codes for CASSLAGAPTDTQYF.

The chain is built from TRBV20-1 and TRBJ2-7, with D perhaps being TRBD1 or TRBD2 (5 bases each). Germline CDR1 and CDR2: DFQATT and SNEGSKA (reference sequence). This CDR3 contains 13 residues. V was shortened by 3 bases and J by 6 bases, with 15 bases between the two germline ends. The CDR3 DNA reads as TGCAGTGCTAGTGGGACGTCCCCGGGCGAGCAGTACTTC. It translates to CSASGTSPGEQYF.

This clonotype has ten or more counts. J is TRBJ2-5 and V is TRBV19, with TRBD2 as a possible D gene (5 bases). The CDR3 extends over 14 amino acids. The V and J ends lost 1 base and 7 bases respectively, with 13 bases between them. Germline CDR1 is LNHDA and CDR2 is SQIVND (reference sequence). The CDR3 region is CASSIGRQRGTQYF. CDR3 sequence (DNA): TGTGCCAGTAGTATAGGAAGACAACGGGGGACCCAGTACTTC.

This clonotype was observed at least ten times. This chain joins TRBV5-1 and TRBJ1-5; the D gene is possibly TRBD1 (5 bases). Trimming took off 1 base at V and 4 bases at J, with 6 bases between the two ends. Germline V gene lookup returns CDR1 SGHRS and CDR2 YFSETQ. This CDR3 is 13 amino acids long. As DNA, the CDR3 is TGCGCCAGCAGCTTGAAGGGGAATCAGCCCCAGCATTTT. Its translation: CASSLKGNQPQHF.

V is TRBV5-1 and J is TRBJ2-3, with 12 bases that match TRBD2. Trimming removed 7 bases from V and 0 bases from J; junction bases left unmatched: 9. CDR1 is SGHRS, CDR2 YFSETQ, per germline. The CDR3 runs to 17 residues. For the CDR3, the DNA is TGCGCCAGCGGTGATGGGACTAGCGGGCCTAGCACAGATACGCAGTATTTT. Amino acids: CASGDGTSGPSTDTQYF.